Given below is one T cell receptor beta chain in context. The antigen remains unidentified. Trimming removed 2 bases at V and 8 bases at J, with 13 bases between. The CDR3 contains 14 residues. Per germline, CDR1 WNHNN and CDR2 SYGVQD (reference sequence). The sample comes from a study of cytomegalovirus exposure and HLA in healthy donors. General study findings and limits: Most TCR sequences were seen very rarely across donors, but some public TCRs occurred in many. The classifier, whose performance was assessed in both the original and validation cohorts, reportedly diagnosed cytomegalovirus status with high specificity and sensitivity.

The primer mix had 60 Vbeta and 13 Jbeta primers. Measured with immunoSEQ multiplex PCR; TCRdb has only the in-frame clones, and not every one. The sample has about 76,000 clones; over 75% are singletons. Donors counted as nominally healthy when sampled, yet unrecorded immune exposures were likely. The chain employs TRBV10-1 and TRBJ2-1; D is uncertain. The sequence was obtained from a male donor in good health and CMV-seropositive. Input material: PBMCs. The CDR3 DNA sequence: TGCGCCAGCAGTGAGATTCAAAACTCCGATGAGCAGTTCTTC. Translation gives CASSEIQNSDEQFF.